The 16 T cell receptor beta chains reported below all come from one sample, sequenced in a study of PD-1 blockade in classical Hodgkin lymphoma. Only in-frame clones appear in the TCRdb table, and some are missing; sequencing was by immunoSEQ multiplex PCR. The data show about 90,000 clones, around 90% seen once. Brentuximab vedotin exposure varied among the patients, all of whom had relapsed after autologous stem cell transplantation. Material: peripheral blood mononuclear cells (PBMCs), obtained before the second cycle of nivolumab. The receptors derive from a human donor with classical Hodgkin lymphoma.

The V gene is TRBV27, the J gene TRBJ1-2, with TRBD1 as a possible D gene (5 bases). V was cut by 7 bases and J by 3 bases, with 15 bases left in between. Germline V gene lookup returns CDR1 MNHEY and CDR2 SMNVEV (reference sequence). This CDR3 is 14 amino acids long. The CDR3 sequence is CASTRSRGDYGYTF. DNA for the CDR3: TGTGCCAGCACCCGAAGTAGGGGTGACTATGGCTACACCTTC.

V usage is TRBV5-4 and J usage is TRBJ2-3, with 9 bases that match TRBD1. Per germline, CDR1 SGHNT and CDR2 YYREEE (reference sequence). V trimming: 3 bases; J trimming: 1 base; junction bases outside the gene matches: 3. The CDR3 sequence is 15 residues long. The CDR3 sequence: CASSWDRVGTDTQYF. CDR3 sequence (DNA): TGTGCCAGCAGCTGGGACAGGGTTGGCACAGATACGCAGTATTTT.

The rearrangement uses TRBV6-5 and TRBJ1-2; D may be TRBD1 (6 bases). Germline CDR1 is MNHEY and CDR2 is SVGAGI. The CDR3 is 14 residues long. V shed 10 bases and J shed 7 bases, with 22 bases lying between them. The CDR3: CAIKRAGTRGGYTF. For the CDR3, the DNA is TGTGCCATAAAACGGGCCGGGACACGGGGTGGCTACACCTTC.

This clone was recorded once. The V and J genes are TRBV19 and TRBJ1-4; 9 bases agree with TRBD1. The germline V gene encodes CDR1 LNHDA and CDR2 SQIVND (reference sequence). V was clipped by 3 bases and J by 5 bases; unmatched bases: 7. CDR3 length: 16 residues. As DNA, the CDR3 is TGTGCCAGTAGTATTTTACCGGGACAGGGAAATGAAAAACTGTTTTTT. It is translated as CASSILPGQGNEKLFF.

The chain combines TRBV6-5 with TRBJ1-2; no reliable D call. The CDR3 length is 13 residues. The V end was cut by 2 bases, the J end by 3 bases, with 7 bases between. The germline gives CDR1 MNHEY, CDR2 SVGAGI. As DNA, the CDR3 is TGTGCCAGCAGTTACCAGAGGGACTATGGCTACACCTTC. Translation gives CASSYQRDYGYTF.

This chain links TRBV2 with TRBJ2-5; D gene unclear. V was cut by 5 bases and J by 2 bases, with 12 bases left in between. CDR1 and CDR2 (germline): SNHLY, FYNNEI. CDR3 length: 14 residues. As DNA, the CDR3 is TGTGCCAGCAGTCAGCCGGCCATTCAAGAGACCCAGTACTTC. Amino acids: CASSQPAIQETQYF.

CDR3 nucleotide sequence: TGTGCCAGCAGTCGTAGCGGGGGGCACGCCCAGCATTTT. Translated, it gives CASSRSGGHAQHF. V usage is TRBV27 and J usage is TRBJ1-5; perhaps TRBD1 as D (6 bases). CDR1 and CDR2 from the germline V gene are MNHEY and SMNVEV (reference sequence). Trimming took 5 bases from V and 11 from J, leaving 16 bases between them. This CDR3 contains 13 residues.

The chain's CDR3 is CASSEGSYEQYF. As DNA, the CDR3 is TGTGCCAGCAGTGAAGGCTCCTACGAGCAGTACTTC. The V gene is TRBV6-1, the J gene TRBJ2-7; no clear D gene. Trimming shortened V by 1 base and J by 0 bases, and 1 base separated the two germline ends. Germline CDR1 MNHNS, CDR2 SASEGT. The CDR3 is 12 residues long.

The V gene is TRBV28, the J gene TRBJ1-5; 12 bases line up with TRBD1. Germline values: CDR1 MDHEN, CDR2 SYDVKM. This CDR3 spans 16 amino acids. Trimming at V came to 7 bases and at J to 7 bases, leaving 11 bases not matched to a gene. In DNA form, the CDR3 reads TGTGCCAGCACATTCTCCGGGACAGGGGGCGGGCAGCCCCAGCATTTT. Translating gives CASTFSGTGGGQPQHF. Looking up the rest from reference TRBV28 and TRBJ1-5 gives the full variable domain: DVKVTQSSRYLVKRTGEKVFLECVQDMDHENMFWYRQDPGLGLRLIYFSYDVKMKEKGDIPEGYSVSREKKERFSLILESASTNQTSMYLCASTFSGTGGGQPQHFGDGTRLSIL.

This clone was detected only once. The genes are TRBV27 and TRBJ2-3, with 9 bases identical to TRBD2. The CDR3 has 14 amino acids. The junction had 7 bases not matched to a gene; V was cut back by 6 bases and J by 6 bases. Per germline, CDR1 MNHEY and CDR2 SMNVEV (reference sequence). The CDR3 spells CASRWVAGVDTQYF. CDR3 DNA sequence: TGTGCCAGCAGATGGGTAGCGGGAGTGGATACGCAGTATTTT.

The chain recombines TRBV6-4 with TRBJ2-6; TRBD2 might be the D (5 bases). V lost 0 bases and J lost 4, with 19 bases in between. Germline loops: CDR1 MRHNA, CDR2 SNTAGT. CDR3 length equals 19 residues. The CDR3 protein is CASSDSGASPLSGANVLTF. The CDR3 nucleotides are TGTGCCAGCAGTGACTCGGGAGCTAGCCCCCTCTCCGGGGCCAACGTCCTGACTTTC.

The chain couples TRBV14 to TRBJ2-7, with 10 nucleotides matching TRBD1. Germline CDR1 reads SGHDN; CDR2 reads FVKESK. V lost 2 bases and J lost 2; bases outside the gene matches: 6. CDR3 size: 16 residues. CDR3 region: CASSQQDRGRPYEQYF. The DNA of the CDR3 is TGTGCCAGCAGCCAACAAGACAGGGGGCGGCCCTACGAGCAGTACTTC.

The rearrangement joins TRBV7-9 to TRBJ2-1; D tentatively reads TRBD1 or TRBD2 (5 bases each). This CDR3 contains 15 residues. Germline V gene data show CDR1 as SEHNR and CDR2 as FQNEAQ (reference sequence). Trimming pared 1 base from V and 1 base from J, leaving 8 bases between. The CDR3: CASSLDGGSYNEQFF. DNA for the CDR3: TGTGCCAGCAGCTTAGATGGGGGTTCCTACAATGAGCAGTTCTTC. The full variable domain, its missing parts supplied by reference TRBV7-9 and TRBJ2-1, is DTGVSQNPRHKITKRGQNVTFRCDPISEHNRLYWYRQTLGQGPEFLTYFQNEAQLEKSRLLSDRFSAERPKGSFSTLEIQRTEQGDSAMYLCASSLDGGSYNEQFFGPGTRLTVL.

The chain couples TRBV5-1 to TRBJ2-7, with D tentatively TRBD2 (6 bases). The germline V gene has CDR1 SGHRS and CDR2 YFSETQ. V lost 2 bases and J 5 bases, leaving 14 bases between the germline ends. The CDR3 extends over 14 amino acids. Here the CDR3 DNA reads TGCGCCAGCAGCTTATCGGGGACTTCGGACGAGCAGTACTTC. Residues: CASSLSGTSDEQYF.

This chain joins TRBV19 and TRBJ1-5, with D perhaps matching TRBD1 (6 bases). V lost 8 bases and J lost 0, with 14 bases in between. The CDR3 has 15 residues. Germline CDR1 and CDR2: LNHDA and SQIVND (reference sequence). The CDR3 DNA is TGTGCCAGTCGGACAGTTGGGTATAGCAATCAGCCCCAGCATTTT. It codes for CASRTVGYSNQPQHF. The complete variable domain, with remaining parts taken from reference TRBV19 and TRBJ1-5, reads DGGITQSPKYLFRKEGQNVTLSCEQNLNHDAMYWYRQDPGQGLRLIYYSQIVNDFQKGDIAEGYSVSREKKESFPLTVTSAQKNPTAFYLCASRTVGYSNQPQHFGDGTRLSIL.

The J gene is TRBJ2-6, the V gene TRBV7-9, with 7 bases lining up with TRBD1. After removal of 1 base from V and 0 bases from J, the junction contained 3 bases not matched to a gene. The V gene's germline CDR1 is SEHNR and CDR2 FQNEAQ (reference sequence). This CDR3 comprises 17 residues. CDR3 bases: TGTGCCAGCAGCTTAGTGGGACAGTACTCTGGGGCCAACGTCCTGACTTTC. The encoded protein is CASSLVGQYSGANVLTF.